This TCR beta chain derives from a study of molecular identifiers for immune sequencing clone quantification. Notes on the study in general: In naive cells, clones above 20 RNA copies held under 1% of molecules, whereas in effector cells they held over 99%.

CD8+CD4-CCR7+CD45RA+ cells were sorted as naive CD8 T cells. Note on this clonotype: Its antigen is unknown. A junction boundary mismatches the germline segment, possibly from a read error.

This CDR3 spans 15 amino acids. Germline V gives CDR1 SQVTM, CDR2 ANQGSEA. Library preparation followed earlier protocols using designated TCR primers. One entry per CDR3 protein, called by TCRdb with MiXCR from the PCR reads. The sample has hundreds of thousands of distinct CDR3 sequences; approximately 24% are singletons. What was sequenced was naive CD8+ T cells from blood, with Jurkat cell RNA spiked in. Described subset: FACS-sorted CD8+CD4-CCR7+CD45RA+ naive T cells. This clonotype was obtained from a human donor in good health. Some libraries in this study had Jurkat cell RNA spiked in. The chain combines TRBV29-1 with TRBJ1-1; D perhaps matches TRBD1 (5 bases). The CDR3 region is CSVAPLTGMNTAASF. The CDR3 nucleotides read TGCAGCGTTGCCCCCCTAACAGGAATGAACACTGCAGCTTCCTTT. The complete variable domain, with remaining parts taken from reference TRBV29-1 and TRBJ1-1, reads SAVISQKPSRDICQRGTSLTIQCQVDSQVTMMFWYRQQPGQSLTLIATANQGSEATYESGFVIDKFPISRPNLTFSTLTVSNMSPEDSSIYLCSVAPLTGMNTAASFGQGTRLTVV.